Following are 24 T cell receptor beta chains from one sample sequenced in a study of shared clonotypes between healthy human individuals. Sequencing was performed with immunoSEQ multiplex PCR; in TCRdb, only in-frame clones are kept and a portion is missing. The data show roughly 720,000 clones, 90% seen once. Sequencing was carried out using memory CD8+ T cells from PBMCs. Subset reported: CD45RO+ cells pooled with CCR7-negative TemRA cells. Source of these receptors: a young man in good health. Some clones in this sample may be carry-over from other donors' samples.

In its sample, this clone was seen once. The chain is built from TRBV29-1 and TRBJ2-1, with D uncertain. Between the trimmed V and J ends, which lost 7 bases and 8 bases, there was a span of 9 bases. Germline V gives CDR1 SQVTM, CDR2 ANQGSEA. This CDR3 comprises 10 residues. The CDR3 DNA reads TGCAGCGCCCAGAAGGATGAGCAGTTCTTC. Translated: CSAQKDEQFF.

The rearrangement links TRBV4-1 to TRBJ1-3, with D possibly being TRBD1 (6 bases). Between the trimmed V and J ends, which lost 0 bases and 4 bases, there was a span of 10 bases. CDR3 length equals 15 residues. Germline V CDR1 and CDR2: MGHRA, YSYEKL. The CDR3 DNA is TGCGCCAGCAGCCAAGATTGGGGGCCAGGAAACACCATATATTTT. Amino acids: CASSQDWGPGNTIYF.

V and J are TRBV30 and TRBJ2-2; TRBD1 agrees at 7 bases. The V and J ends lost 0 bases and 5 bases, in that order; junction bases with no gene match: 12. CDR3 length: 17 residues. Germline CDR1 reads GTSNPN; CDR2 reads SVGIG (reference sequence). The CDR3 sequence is CAWSVGRPRGFTGELFF. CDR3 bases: TGTGCCTGGAGTGTAGGAAGGCCCAGGGGGTTTACCGGGGAGCTGTTTTTT.

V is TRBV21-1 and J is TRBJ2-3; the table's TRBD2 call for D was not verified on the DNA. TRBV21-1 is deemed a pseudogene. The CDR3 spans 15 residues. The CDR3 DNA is TGTGCCAGCTATGAGGTAGTCTTAATCCCAGATACGCAGTATTTT. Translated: CASYEVVLIPDTQYF.

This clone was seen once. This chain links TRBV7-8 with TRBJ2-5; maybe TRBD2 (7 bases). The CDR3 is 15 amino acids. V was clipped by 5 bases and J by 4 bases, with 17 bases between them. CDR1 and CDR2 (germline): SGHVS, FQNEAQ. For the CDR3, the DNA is TGTGCCAGCAGCCCTGGGAGGGGGTTAAGAGAGACCCAGTACTTC. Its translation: CASSPGRGLRETQYF.

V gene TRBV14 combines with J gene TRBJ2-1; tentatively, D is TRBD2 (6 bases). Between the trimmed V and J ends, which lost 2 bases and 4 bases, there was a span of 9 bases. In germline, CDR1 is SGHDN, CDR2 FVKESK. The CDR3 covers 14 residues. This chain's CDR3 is CASSQFAGYNEQFF. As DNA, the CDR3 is TGTGCCAGCAGCCAATTCGCGGGGTACAATGAGCAGTTCTTC.

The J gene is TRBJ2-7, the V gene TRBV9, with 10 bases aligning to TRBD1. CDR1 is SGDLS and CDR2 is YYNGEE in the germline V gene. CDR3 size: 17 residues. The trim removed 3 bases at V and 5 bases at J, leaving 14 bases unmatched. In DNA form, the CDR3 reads TGTGCCAGCAGCGGAAATCCGGGACAGGGGTCGGCGAACGAGCAGTACTTC. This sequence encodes CASSGNPGQGSANEQYF.

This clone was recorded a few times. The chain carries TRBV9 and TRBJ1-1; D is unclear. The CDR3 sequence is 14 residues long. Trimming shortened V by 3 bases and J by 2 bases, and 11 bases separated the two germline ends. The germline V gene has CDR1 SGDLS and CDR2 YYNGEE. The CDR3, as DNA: TGTGCCAGCAGCGGGAGTGGCTCCAACACTGAAGCTTTCTTT. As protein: CASSGSGSNTEAFF.

CDR3 DNA sequence: TGTGCCAGCAGTCTAGCGGGAGCGCGAGAGACCCAGTACTTC. Protein: CASSLAGARETQYF. This rearrangement joins TRBV6-5 to TRBJ2-5, with 10 bases matching TRBD2. In germline, CDR1 is MNHEY, CDR2 SVGAGI. V lost 5 bases to trimming and J lost 4 bases; unmatched junction nucleotides: 4. The CDR3 is made up of 14 amino acids.

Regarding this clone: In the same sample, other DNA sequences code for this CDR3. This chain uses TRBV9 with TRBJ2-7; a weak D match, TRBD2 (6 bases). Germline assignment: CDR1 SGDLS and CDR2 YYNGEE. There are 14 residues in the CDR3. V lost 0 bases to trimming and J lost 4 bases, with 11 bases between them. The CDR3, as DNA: TGTGCCAGCAGCGTAGGACGGGACTCATACGAGCAGTACTTC. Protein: CASSVGRDSYEQYF.

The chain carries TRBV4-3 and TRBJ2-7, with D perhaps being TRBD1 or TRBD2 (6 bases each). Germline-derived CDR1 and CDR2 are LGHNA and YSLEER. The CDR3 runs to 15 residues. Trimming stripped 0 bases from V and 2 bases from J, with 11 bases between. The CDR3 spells CASSQEEGGTYEQYF. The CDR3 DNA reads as TGCGCCAGCAGCCAAGAAGAGGGGGGAACCTACGAGCAGTACTTC.

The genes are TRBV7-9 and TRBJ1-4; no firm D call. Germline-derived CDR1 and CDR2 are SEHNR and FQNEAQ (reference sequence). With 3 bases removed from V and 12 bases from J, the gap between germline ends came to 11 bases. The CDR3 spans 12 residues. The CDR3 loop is CASSFSGLELFF. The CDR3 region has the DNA TGTGCCAGCAGCTTTTCCGGACTGGAACTGTTTTTT. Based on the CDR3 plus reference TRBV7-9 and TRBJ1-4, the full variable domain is DTGVSQNPRHKITKRGQNVTFRCDPISEHNRLYWYRQTLGQGPEFLTYFQNEAQLEKSRLLSDRFSAERPKGSFSTLEIQRTEQGDSAMYLCASSFSGLELFFGSGTQLSVL.

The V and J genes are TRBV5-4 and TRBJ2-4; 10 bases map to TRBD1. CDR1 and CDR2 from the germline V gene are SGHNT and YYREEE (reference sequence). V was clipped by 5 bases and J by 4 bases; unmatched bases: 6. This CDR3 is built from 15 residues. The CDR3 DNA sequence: TGTGCCAGCAGTCGACAGGGGGCATCAAAAAACATTCAGTACTTC. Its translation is CASSRQGASKNIQYF.

DNA for the CDR3: TGTGCCAGCAGCTTAGGGTGGGATACGCAGTATTTT. Translating it yields CASSLGWDTQYF. The chain combines TRBV13 with TRBJ2-3; no firm D call. Germline CDR1 PRHDT, CDR2 FYEKMQ (reference sequence). This CDR3 comprises 12 residues. Between the trimmed V and J ends, which lost 0 bases and 6 bases, there was a span of 4 bases.

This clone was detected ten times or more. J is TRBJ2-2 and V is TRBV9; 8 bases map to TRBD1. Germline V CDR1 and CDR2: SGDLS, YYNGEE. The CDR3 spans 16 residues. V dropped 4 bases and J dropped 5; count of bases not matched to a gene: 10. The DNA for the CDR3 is TGTGCCAGCAGCCCAAGCCCGACAGGGGTTACCGGGGAGCTGTTTTTT. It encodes CASSPSPTGVTGELFF.

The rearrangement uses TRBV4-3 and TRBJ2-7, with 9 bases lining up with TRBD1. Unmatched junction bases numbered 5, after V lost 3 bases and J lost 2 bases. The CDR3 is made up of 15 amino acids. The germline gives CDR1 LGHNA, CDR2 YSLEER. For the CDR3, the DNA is TGCGCCAGCAGCCAGTTCCGGGACAGGGCCTACGAGCAGTACTTC. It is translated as CASSQFRDRAYEQYF.

The CDR3 DNA follows: TGTGCCAGCAGCGCCTGGACAGGGCAGCAAGAGACCCAGTACTTC. Translation gives CASSAWTGQQETQYF. The J gene is TRBJ2-5, the V gene TRBV5-6; 8 nucleotides line up with TRBD1. Germline V gene sequence: CDR1 SGHDT, CDR2 YYEEEE. Trimming at V came to 4 bases and at J to 2 bases, leaving 7 bases not matched to a gene. There are 15 residues in the CDR3.

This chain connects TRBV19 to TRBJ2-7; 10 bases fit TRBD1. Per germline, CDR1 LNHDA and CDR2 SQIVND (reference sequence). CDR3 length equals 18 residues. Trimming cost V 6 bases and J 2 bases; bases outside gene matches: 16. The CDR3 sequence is CASRPRIPGTGETYEQYF. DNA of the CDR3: TGTGCCAGTAGACCCCGGATTCCCGGGACAGGGGAAACCTACGAGCAGTACTTC. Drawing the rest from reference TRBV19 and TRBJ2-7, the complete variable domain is DGGITQSPKYLFRKEGQNVTLSCEQNLNHDAMYWYRQDPGQGLRLIYYSQIVNDFQKGDIAEGYSVSREKKESFPLTVTSAQKNPTAFYLCASRPRIPGTGETYEQYFGPGTRLTVT.

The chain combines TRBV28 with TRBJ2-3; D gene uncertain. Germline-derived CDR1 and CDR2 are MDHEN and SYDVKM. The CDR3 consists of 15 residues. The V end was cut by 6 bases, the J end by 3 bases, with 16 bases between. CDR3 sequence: CASSKQSEVTDTQYF. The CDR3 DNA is TGTGCCAGCAGCAAACAGTCCGAGGTTACAGATACGCAGTATTTT.

As DNA, the CDR3 is TGTGCTTATAAAGGGGGCACAATTTATCTGAACACTGAAGCTTTCTTT. Encoded protein: CAYKGGTIYLNTEAFF. The rearrangement links TRBV30 to TRBJ1-1, with TRBD1 matching 7 bases. The CDR3 consists of 16 residues. CDR1 and CDR2 (germline): GTSNPN, SVGIG (reference sequence).

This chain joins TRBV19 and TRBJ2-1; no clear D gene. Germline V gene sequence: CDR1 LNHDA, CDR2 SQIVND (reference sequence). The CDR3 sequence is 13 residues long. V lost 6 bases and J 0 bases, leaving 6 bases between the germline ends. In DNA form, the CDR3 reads TGTGCCAGTAGCTCTGCCTCCTACAATGAGCAGTTCTTC. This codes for CASSSASYNEQFF.

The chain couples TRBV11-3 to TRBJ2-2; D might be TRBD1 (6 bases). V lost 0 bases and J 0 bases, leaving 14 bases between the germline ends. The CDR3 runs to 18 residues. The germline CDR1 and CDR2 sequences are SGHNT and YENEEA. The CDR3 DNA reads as TGTGCCAGCAGCTTAGATCTAGCAGGGGAGTCGAACACCGGGGAGCTGTTTTTT. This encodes CASSLDLAGESNTGELFF.

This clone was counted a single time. CDR3 amino acids: CASSYGTYSYNEQFF. The CDR3 region has the DNA TGTGCCAGCAGTTACGGTACCTACTCCTACAATGAGCAGTTCTTC. V usage is TRBV6-5 and J usage is TRBJ2-1, with D hard to call. CDR3 length: 15 residues. CDR1 is MNHEY, CDR2 SVGAGI, per germline. Trimming stripped 2 bases from V and 0 bases from J, with 8 bases between.

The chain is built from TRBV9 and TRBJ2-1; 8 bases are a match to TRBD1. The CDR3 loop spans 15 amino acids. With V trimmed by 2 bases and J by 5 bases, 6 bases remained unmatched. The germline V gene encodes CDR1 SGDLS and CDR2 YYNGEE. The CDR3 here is CASSVGQGRNNEQFF. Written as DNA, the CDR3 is TGTGCCAGCAGCGTCGGACAGGGTAGGAACAATGAGCAGTTCTTC.